A selection of T cell receptor beta chains follows, all from one sample in a study of cytotoxic CD8 clonotypes in ibrutinib-treated CLL. Assay: immunoSEQ multiplex PCR; the TCRdb copy retains only in-frame clones and omits some. The repertoire consists of roughly 200,000 clones, with 70% occurring once and the leading ten covering roughly 5.9%. Sequencing used PBMCs, obtained after 12 months of ibrutinib treatment. These receptors came from a human donor with chronic lymphocytic leukemia. CDR3s include the opening cysteine and the closing phenylalanine or tryptophan. The order of the fields is D gene, clone size, V gene, J gene, CDR3 protein, CDR3 DNA. A D gene is named only where the DNA matches it firmly. Clone size is given for some rows only: seen once, a few or many times, or a class if the clone is expanded.

D: TRBD1; size: .; V: TRBV29-1; J: TRBJ1-2; CDR3: CSVNRGHESYGYTF; DNA: TGCAGCGTTAACAGGGGCCACGAGAGCTATGGCTACACCTTC
D: .; size: .; V: TRBV5-1; J: TRBJ2-3; CDR3: CASSGGPSTDTQYF; DNA: TGCGCCAGCAGCGGGGGGCCGAGCACAGATACGCAGTATTTT
D: .; size: .; V: TRBV2; J: TRBJ1-4; CDR3: CASSVSRTTNEKLFF; DNA: TGTGCCAGCAGTGTTTCCAGAACAACTAATGAAAAACTGTTTTTT
D: .; size: .; V: TRBV11-2; J: TRBJ2-7; CDR3: CASSLVGALTYEQYF; DNA: TGTGCCAGCAGCTTGGTGGGGGCCCTTACCTACGAGCAGTACTTC
D: .; size: .; V: TRBV2; J: TRBJ1-5; CDR3: CASSENGARNQPQHF; DNA: TGTGCCAGCAGTGAAAACGGGGCGAGGAATCAGCCCCAGCATTTT
D: TRBD2; size: .; V: TRBV18; J: TRBJ2-5; CDR3: CASSPGGSLDNQETQYF; DNA: TGTGCCAGCTCACCCGGCGGGAGCTTGGACAACCAAGAGACCCAGTACTTC
D: .; size: .; V: TRBV9; J: TRBJ2-2; CDR3: CASRASDFGELFF; DNA: TGTGCCAGCAGGGCTAGCGACTTCGGGGAGCTGTTTTTT
D: .; size: few; V: TRBV11-2; J: TRBJ1-1; CDR3: CASSPRQDSEAFF; DNA: TGTGCCAGCAGCCCGAGACAGGATAGCGAAGCTTTCTTT
D: TRBD1; size: .; V: TRBV14; J: TRBJ2-5; CDR3: CASTPAIQGAGETQYF; DNA: TGTGCCAGCACCCCCGCGATCCAGGGGGCCGGGGAGACCCAGTACTTC
D: TRBD1; size: .; V: TRBV6-6; J: TRBJ2-3; CDR3: CASSYLGQGRTDTQYF; DNA: TGTGCCAGCAGTTACCTCGGACAGGGTAGAACAGATACGCAGTATTTT
D: .; size: .; V: TRBV27; J: TRBJ2-1; CDR3: CASSPAYNEQFF; DNA: TGTGCCAGCAGTCCGGCGTACAATGAGCAGTTCTTC
D: TRBD2; size: few; V: TRBV30; J: TRBJ2-5; CDR3: CAWSVRWGRLAGGSLQETQYF; DNA: TGTGCCTGGAGTGTACGATGGGGGAGACTAGCGGGCGGAAGCCTTCAAGAGACCCAGTACTTC
D: TRBD2; size: .; V: TRBV19; J: TRBJ2-5; CDR3: CASSFGISGSVETQYF; DNA: TGTGCCAGTAGTTTTGGGATTAGCGGGAGCGTGGAGACCCAGTACTTC
D: .; size: .; V: TRBV5-1; J: TRBJ1-6; CDR3: CASSLAGHVGNSPLHF; DNA: TGCGCCAGCAGCTTGGCCGGGCACGTCGGGAATTCACCCCTCCACTTT
D: .; size: once; V: TRBV6-5; J: TRBJ2-3; CDR3: CASSSARRGTDTQYF; DNA: TGTGCCAGCAGTTCCGCACGACGGGGCACAGATACGCAGTATTTT
D: .; size: .; V: TRBV7-2; J: TRBJ1-5; CDR3: CASSLVSPGAVGNQPQHF; DNA: TGTGCCAGCAGCTTAGTATCACCAGGGGCAGTAGGTAATCAGCCCCAGCATTTT
D: .; size: .; V: TRBV6-5; J: TRBJ1-5; CDR3: CASSYSNGYGNQPQHF; DNA: TGTGCCAGCAGTTACTCCAACGGGTATGGCAATCAGCCCCAGCATTTT
D: .; size: .; V: TRBV4-1; J: TRBJ2-7; CDR3: CASSQELKPPYEQYF; DNA: TGCGCCAGCAGCCAAGAACTCAAACCTCCCTACGAGCAGTACTTC
D: .; size: .; V: TRBV28; J: TRBJ2-3; CDR3: CASSLRPNTDTQYF; DNA: TGTGCCAGCAGTTTAAGGCCGAACACAGATACGCAGTATTTT
D: TRBD1; size: .; V: TRBV6-1; J: TRBJ2-7; CDR3: CASSDPGTGGRQQYF; DNA: TGTGCCAGCAGTGACCCCGGGACAGGGGGCCGTCAGCAGTACTTC